This T cell receptor beta chain was documented in a study of T cell responses to AZD1222 COVID-19 vaccine (dated by TCRdb to the early 2020s). Some background on the complete study: AZD1222 recipients given second doses at about 4 weeks or at about 12 weeks were pooled, since spike-specific TCR depth and breadth were not found to differ between the two schedules. TCR sequencing covered 233 trial participants: 200 to 210 given two doses of AZD1222 and about 26 given two doses of MenACWY control vaccine. Enrollment into the trials was organized by age into subgroups of 18-55, 56-69 and 70-plus years, and those subgroups contained roughly 150, 30 and 60 TCR-sequenced participants, respectively. Overall results and qualifications from the work: Reportedly, almost half of the unique spike-specific TCRs recognized epitopes lying outside the regions that are mutated in the B.1.351 and B.1.1.7 variants. Only a handful of AZD1222 recipients were SARS-CoV-2 seropositive at baseline, limiting conclusions about previously exposed vaccinees. Participants were mostly white British and included more females than males, and it was suggested by the authors that clonal diversity may have been underestimated. Because no day 14 peak-response samples were available, the repertoires could be characterized only after the peak T cell response. The 56-69-year group was small, and its depth increase did not reach significance, likely because of low power. The whole spike protein was spanned by vaccine-associated CD4 TCRs, and dominant responses were seen in regions 160-218 and 743-854. After two AZD1222 doses, spike-specific TCR breadth and depth were significantly higher than at day 0 and than in MenACWY recipients.

The CDR3 regions of human TCRbeta chains were analyzed by immunosequencing. Per the original workflow: Repertoire TCRs were checked for matches against a reference library of SARS-CoV-2-specific TCRs that had been generated using the MIRA antigen-specificity platform. Breadth was defined as the fraction of unique TCRs that were SARS-CoV-2-associated. Depth was defined as the fraction of total T cells that were SARS-CoV-2-associated. Each spike-specific TCR was assigned to its reactive spike region and to a CD4 or CD8 class using the MIRA data. Log10-transformed breadth and depth values were compared by one-way ANOVA with Sidak's multiple comparisons tests. The source is immuneACCESS, and TCRdb retained only in-frame sequences with V and J called. Part of the clones is not carried over; for the studies checked, unresolved V genes explain less than half of this, and the remainder is unexplained. The DNA gave D and trimming, while V, J and clone size come from that table. The sample has roughly 100,000 clones on record, 90% of them singletons. Clones ranked in the top ten supply 4% to 6% of the sample.

A remark on this clone: No cognate antigen has been identified for it. Per-base quality was not reported, and no clone a single base away is much larger than it.

V and J are trimmed by 0 bases and 5 bases, and the gene matches miss 14 bases of the junction. The germline V gene encodes CDR1 LGHNA and CDR2 YNFKEQ. Spanning cysteine to phenylalanine, the CDR3 consists of 19 amino acids. Only CDR3 DNA is held: 57 bases, read in frame from base 1. The time point label on this specimen signifies: baseline before first vaccination. Vaccinee samples were obtained from the UK trials COV001 and COV002, which included a single-blind randomized controlled phase 2/3 trial of AZD1222 (ChAdOx1 nCoV-19) in healthy adults. Trial participant PBMC samples were collected at day 0 and day 28 after the second dose for TCRbeta chain sequencing.

The chain employs TRBV4-2 and TRBJ2-5, and 11 junctional nucleotides match TRBD2. This clonotype was sampled from an adult in good health. Here the sequenced sample was peripheral blood, taken on day 0 of AZD1222 vaccination. The DNA is TGTGCCAGCAGCCAAGATCTCGGGCTAGCGGGGGGAGGGGCGGAGACCCAGTACTTC. Translated, it reads CASSQDLGLAGGGAETQYF.